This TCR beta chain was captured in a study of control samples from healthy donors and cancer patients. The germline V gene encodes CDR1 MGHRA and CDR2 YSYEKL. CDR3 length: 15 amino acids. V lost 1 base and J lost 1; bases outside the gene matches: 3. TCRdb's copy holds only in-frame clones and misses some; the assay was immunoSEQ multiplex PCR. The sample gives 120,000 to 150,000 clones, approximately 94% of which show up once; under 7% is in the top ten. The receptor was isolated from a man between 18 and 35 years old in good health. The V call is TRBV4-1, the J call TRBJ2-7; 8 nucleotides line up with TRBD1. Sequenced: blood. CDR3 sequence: CASSQGGQVSYEQYF. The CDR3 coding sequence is TGCGCCAGCAGCCAAGGGGGACAGGTTTCCTACGAGCAGTACTTC.